Detailed here is one T cell receptor beta chain. Its target is unknown. The method was immunoSEQ multiplex PCR; TCRdb's version includes in-frame clones alone and lacks a portion of them. This table has tens of thousands of clones, about four fifths appearing once. These data originate in a study of vaccination effects on CD4 cells after COVID-19. Study-level information: After expansion with viral peptide pools in the ViraFEST assay, antigen-specific CD4+ T cells were sequenced. There were a few convalescent patients sampled both early and late after vaccination. Post-vaccine specimens arrived a median 72 days past the second dose.

J lost 5 bases, V lost 6 bases, and 10 bases had no gene match. Germline V gene lookup returns CDR1 SNHLY and CDR2 FYNNEI. The CDR3 runs 15 residues. A roughly ten-day culture period preceded the isolation of CD4+ T cells. It was between March and December 2020 that the person had a SARS-CoV-2 infection confirmed by PCR. All participants had two doses of either the BNT162b2 or mRNA-1273 vaccine. The authors replaced half the medium with IL-2 medium on days 3 and 7. This clonotype was sampled from a human donor who had a prior SARS-CoV-2 infection. The chain carries TRBV2 and TRBJ2-5; 9 bases match TRBD1. Sequencing used CD4+ T cells from PBMCs cultured without peptide, obtained after COVID-19 vaccination. Here the CDR3 DNA reads TGTGCCAGCAGCCCTCCGGGGGACAGGGATGAGACCCAGTACTTC. The encoded protein is CASSPPGDRDETQYF.